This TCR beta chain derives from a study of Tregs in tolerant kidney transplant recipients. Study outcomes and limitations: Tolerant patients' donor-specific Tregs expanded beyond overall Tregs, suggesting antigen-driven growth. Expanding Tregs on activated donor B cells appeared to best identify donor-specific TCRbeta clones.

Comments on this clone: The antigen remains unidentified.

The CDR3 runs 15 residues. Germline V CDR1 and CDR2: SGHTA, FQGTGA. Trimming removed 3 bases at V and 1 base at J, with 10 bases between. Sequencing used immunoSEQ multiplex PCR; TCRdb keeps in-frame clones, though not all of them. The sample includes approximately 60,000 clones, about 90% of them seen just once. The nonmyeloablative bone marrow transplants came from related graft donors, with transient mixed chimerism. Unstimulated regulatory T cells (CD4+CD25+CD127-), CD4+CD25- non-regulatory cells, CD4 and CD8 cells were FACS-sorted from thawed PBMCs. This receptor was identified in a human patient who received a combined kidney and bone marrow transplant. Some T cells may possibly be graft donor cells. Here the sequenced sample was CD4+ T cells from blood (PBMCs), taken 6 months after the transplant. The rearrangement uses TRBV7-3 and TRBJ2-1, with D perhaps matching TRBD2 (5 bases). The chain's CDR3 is CASSFLGGSYNEQFF. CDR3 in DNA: TGTGCCAGCAGCTTCCTCGGCGGGTCCTACAATGAGCAGTTCTTC.